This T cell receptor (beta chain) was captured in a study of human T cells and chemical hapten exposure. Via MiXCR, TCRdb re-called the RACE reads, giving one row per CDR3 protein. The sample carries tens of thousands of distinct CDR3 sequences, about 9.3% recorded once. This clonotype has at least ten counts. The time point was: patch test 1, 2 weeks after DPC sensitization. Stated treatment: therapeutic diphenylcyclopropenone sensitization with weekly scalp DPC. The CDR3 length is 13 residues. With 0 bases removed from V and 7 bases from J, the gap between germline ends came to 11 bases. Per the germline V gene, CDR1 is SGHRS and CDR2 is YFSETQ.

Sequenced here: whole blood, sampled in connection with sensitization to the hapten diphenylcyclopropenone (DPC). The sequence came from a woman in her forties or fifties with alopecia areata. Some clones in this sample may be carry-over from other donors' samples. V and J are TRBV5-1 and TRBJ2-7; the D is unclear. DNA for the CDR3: TGCGCCAGCAGCTTGGACCCCCTTATAGAGCAGTACTTC. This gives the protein CASSLDPLIEQYF.